Following are 19 T cell receptor beta chains from one sample sequenced in a study of blood T cell repertoires in COVID-19. TCRdb's copy holds only in-frame clones and misses some; the assay was immunoSEQ multiplex PCR. There are some 380,000 clones in the sample; roughly 88% occur only once, and around 1.9% lies in the top ten. Sequences were obtained from PBMCs or T cells enriched from blood (not recorded which). The receptors were gathered from a woman between 35 and 50 years old with acute COVID-19.

The chain carries TRBV6-5 and TRBJ2-2; D call uncertain. The germline V gene encodes CDR1 MNHEY and CDR2 SVGAGI. The CDR3 is 13 amino acids. With 2 bases removed from V and 5 bases from J, the gap between germline ends came to 6 bases. CDR3 sequence reads: CASSYPGTGELFF. In DNA, the CDR3 is TGTGCCAGCAGTTACCCCGGTACCGGGGAGCTGTTTTTT.

Only a few counts were recorded for this clone. J is TRBJ1-2 and V is TRBV7-8; unclear D gene. The germline CDR1 and CDR2 sequences are SGHVS and FQNEAQ. CDR3 length: 11 amino acids. Trimming took off 8 bases at V and 3 bases at J, with 7 bases between the two ends. For the CDR3, the DNA is TGTGCCAGCGGTGAGGACTATGGCTACACCTTC. Its translation: CASGEDYGYTF.

V is TRBV6-1 and J is TRBJ2-7; D unresolved. Germline V gives CDR1 MNHNS, CDR2 SASEGT. The CDR3 loop spans 15 amino acids. Trimming removed 2 bases from V and 3 bases from J, with 14 bases in between. The CDR3 region has the DNA TGTGCCAGCAGTGAACTGACCGGAGCCCTCTACGAGCAGTACTTC. It yields the protein CASSELTGALYEQYF.

This clone is a singleton in its sample. V and J are TRBV11-2 and TRBJ2-1; 7 nucleotides align to TRBD1. The CDR3 has 14 residues. Germline lookup yields CDR1 SGHAT and CDR2 FQNNGV. With 9 bases clipped from V and 5 bases from J, the junction kept 10 bases outside the gene matches. The CDR3 loop reads CASSDRVANNEQFF. The CDR3 nucleotides are TGTGCCAGTTCCGACAGGGTTGCTAACAATGAGCAGTTCTTC.

The chain links TRBV6-5 to TRBJ1-2; 7 bases line up with TRBD1. Germline loops: CDR1 MNHEY, CDR2 SVGAGI. With 5 bases clipped from V and 4 bases from J, the junction kept 10 bases outside the gene matches. The CDR3 is 15 amino acids. The CDR3 spells CASSLQGVDTYGYTF. The CDR3 DNA sequence: TGTGCCAGCAGTCTGCAGGGGGTGGACACCTATGGCTACACCTTC.

This chain connects TRBV7-8 to TRBJ2-5; TRBD2 might be the D (5 bases). Germline lookup yields CDR1 SGHVS and CDR2 FQNEAQ. V was clipped by 5 bases and J by 0 bases, with 10 bases between them. CDR3 length equals 14 residues. The CDR3 sequence is CASSHGLDQETQYF. The CDR3 DNA follows: TGTGCCAGCAGCCACGGACTGGACCAAGAGACCCAGTACTTC.

The V call is TRBV4-2, the J call TRBJ1-1, with a tentative D call TRBD1 (5 bases). The germline V and J ends were trimmed by 1 base and 14 bases, with 11 bases remaining between them. The germline V gene has CDR1 LGHNA and CDR2 YNFKEQ. The CDR3 has 11 residues. CDR3 sequence reads: CASSQGKQVFF. CDR3 bases: TGTGCCAGCAGCCAAGGAAAACAGGTATTCTTT.

The table lists this clone with a few counts. The chain links TRBV6-6 to TRBJ1-6; D is ambiguous. CDR1 is MNHNY, CDR2 SVGAGI, per germline (reference sequence). The CDR3 is 15 amino acids. With 2 bases removed from V and 0 bases from J, the gap between germline ends came to 5 bases. This CDR3 reads CASSYQNSYNSPLHF. The CDR3 DNA sequence: TGTGCCAGCAGTTACCAGAACTCCTATAATTCACCCCTCCACTTT.

V usage is TRBV5-5 and J usage is TRBJ2-7; 8 bases line up with TRBD1. The CDR3 totals 14 residues. From germline, CDR1 is SGHKS and CDR2 YYEKEE (reference sequence). V shed 2 bases, J shed 4 bases, and the junction held 5 bases outside the gene matches. The DNA of the CDR3 is TGTGCCAGCAGCTTAATGACAGGGGATTACGAGCAGTACTTC. Translation gives CASSLMTGDYEQYF.

The gene calls are TRBV18 and TRBJ2-5, with TRBD1 identical over 10 bases. Germline values: CDR1 KGHSH, CDR2 LQKENI. The J segment lost 5 bases and the V segment lost 6 bases, leaving 9 bases of the junction unmatched. The CDR3 covers 15 residues. CDR3 residues: CASSPTGQGFETQYF. The CDR3 DNA follows: TGTGCCAGCTCGCCTACGGGACAGGGGTTTGAGACCCAGTACTTC.

The V gene is TRBV5-4, the J gene TRBJ1-2, with 7 bases identical to TRBD1. The CDR3 is 14 residues long. CDR1 and CDR2 from the germline V gene are SGHNT and YYREEE (reference sequence). V lost 4 bases, J lost 2 bases, and 5 bases stayed unmatched. The CDR3 spells CASSPDRDNYGYTF. As DNA, the CDR3 is TGTGCCAGCAGCCCCGACAGGGACAACTATGGCTACACCTTC.

The chain couples TRBV2 to TRBJ1-1; D is unclear. Germline V lookup: CDR1 SNHLY, CDR2 FYNNEI. The CDR3 spans 13 residues. Trimming removed 7 bases from V and 1 base from J, with 10 bases in between. CDR3 in amino acids: CASKPEGNTEAFF. The CDR3, as DNA: TGTGCCAGCAAGCCGGAGGGGAACACTGAAGCTTTCTTT.

The chain joins TRBV10-2 to TRBJ1-4, with 7 positions matching TRBD1. V gave up 3 bases and J gave up 8 bases; unmatched junction bases: 6. The CDR3 is made up of 14 amino acids. Germline V gene lookup returns CDR1 WSHSY and CDR2 SAAADI. For the CDR3, the DNA is TGCGCCAGCAGTGAAGACAGGGAAGACGAAAAACTGTTTTTT. Translated, it gives CASSEDREDEKLFF.

DNA for the CDR3: TGTGCCAGCAGCTTCCCCACGAACACCGGGGAGCTGTTTTTT. It is translated as CASSFPTNTGELFF. The chain has TRBV13 and TRBJ2-2; D gene unclear. The CDR3 length is 14 residues. The germline V gene encodes CDR1 PRHDT and CDR2 FYEKMQ (reference sequence). The V end lost 3 bases, the J end lost 0 bases, and 5 bases lay between the germline ends.

V gene TRBV2 combines with J gene TRBJ1-6; 8 nucleotides line up with TRBD1. In germline, CDR1 is SNHLY, CDR2 FYNNEI. V was clipped by 6 bases and J by 9 bases; unmatched bases: 10. This CDR3 is built from 15 residues. DNA for the CDR3: TGTGCCAGCAGCCGAAGGCAGGGGGCAGGTTCACCCCTCCACTTT. This gives the protein CASSRRQGAGSPLHF.

The chain couples TRBV5-1 to TRBJ2-2, with unresolved D. CDR1 is SGHRS, CDR2 YFSETQ, per germline. CDR3 length equals 11 residues. The V end was cut by 0 bases, the J end by 10 bases, with 4 bases between. The CDR3 reads CASSLALELFF. The CDR3 nucleotides read TGCGCCAGCAGCTTGGCCCTGGAGCTGTTTTTT.

V is TRBV2 and J is TRBJ2-3, with D perhaps matching TRBD2 (5 bases). Germline V lookup: CDR1 SNHLY, CDR2 FYNNEI. V was cut by 5 bases and J by 0 bases, with 15 bases left in between. The CDR3 is 16 residues long. CDR3 sequence reads: CASSLGLSTSTDTQYF. The CDR3 nucleotides are TGTGCCAGCAGTCTCGGACTTTCCACTAGCACAGATACGCAGTATTTT.

CDR3 protein: CASSSRVNEKLFF. The CDR3 DNA reads as TGTGCCAGCAGCTCCAGGGTAAATGAAAAACTGTTTTTT. The rearrangement uses TRBV13 and TRBJ1-4, with a tentative D call TRBD1 (5 bases). Trimming left V 4 bases short and J 5 bases short, with 8 bases between. The germline gives CDR1 PRHDT, CDR2 FYEKMQ (reference sequence). The CDR3 consists of 13 residues.

This chain joins TRBV5-4 and TRBJ2-4; D may be TRBD1 (6 bases). CDR1 is SGHNT, CDR2 YYREEE, per germline (reference sequence). The V end lost 1 base, the J end lost 2 bases, and 13 bases lay between the germline ends. The CDR3 length is 16 residues. This chain's CDR3 is CASSLKQGNSKNIQYF. The CDR3 coding sequence is TGTGCCAGCAGCTTGAAACAGGGTAACTCCAAAAACATTCAGTACTTC.